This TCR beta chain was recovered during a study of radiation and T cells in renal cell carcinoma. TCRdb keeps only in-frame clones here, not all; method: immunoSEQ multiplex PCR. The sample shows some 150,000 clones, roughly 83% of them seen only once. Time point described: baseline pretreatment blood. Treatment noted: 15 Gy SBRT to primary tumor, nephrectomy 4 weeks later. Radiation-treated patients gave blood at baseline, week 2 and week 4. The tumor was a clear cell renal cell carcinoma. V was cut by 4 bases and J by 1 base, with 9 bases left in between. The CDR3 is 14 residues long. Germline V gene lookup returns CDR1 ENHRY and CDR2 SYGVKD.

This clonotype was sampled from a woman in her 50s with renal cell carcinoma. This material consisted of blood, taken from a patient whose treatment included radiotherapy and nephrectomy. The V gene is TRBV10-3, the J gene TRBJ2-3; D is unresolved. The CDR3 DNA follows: TGTGCCATCAGTGCTGGAGCAGGCACAGATACGCAGTATTTT. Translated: CAISAGAGTDTQYF.